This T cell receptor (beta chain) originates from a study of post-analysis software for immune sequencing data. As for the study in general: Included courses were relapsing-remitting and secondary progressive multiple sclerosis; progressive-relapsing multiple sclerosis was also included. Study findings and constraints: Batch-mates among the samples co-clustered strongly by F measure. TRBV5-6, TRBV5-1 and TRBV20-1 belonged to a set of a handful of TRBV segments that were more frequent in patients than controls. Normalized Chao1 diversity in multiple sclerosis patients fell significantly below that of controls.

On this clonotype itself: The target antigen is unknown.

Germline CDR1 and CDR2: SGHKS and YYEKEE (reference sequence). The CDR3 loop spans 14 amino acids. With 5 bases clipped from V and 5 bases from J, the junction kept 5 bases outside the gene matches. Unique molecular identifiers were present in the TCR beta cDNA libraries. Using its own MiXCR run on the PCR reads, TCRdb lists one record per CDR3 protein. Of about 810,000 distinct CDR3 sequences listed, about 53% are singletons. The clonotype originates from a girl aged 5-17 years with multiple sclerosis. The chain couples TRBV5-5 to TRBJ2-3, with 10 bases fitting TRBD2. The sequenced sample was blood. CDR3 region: CASRPSGGRDTQYF. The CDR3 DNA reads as TGTGCCAGCAGACCTAGCGGGGGAAGAGATACGCAGTATTTT.